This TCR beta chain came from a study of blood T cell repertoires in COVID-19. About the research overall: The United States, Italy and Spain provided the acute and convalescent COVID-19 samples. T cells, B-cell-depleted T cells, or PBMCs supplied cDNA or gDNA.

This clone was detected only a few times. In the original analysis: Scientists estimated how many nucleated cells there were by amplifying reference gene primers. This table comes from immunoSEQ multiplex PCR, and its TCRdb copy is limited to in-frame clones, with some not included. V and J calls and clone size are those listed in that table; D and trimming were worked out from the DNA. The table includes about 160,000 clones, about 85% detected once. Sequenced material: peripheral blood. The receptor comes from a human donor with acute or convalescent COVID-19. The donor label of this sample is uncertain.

The CDR3, as DNA: TGCGCCAGCAGCCGGACGGACAGGGGGTATTCACCCCTCCACTTT. Its protein product is CASSRTDRGYSPLHF. The chain joins TRBV4-1 to TRBJ1-6; the match to TRBD1 covers 10 bases. V was clipped by 4 bases and J by 8 bases; unmatched bases: 5. The CDR3 sequence is 15 residues long. Germline CDR1 is MGHRA and CDR2 is YSYEKL.